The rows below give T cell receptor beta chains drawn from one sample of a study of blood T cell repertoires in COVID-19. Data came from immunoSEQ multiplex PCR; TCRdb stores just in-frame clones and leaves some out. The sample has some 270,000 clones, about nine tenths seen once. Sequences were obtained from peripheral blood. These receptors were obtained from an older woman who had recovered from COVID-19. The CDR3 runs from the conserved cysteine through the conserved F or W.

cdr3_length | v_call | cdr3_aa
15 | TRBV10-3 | CAIKTKRGSTDTQYF
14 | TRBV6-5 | CASSYSAGQDIQYF
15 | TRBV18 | CASSPTGQQNTEAFF
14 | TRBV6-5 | CASATTQGSTEAFF
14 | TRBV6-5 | CASNSRSGANVLTF
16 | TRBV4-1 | CASSQDRAGGYLAQYF
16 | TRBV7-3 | CASSLEGTGKLAEAFF
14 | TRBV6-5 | CASSRTGSTGELFF
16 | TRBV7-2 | CASSLAAASGANVLTF
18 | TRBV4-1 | CASSQPGTASSSTDTQYF
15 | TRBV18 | CASSPRGVRERPQHF
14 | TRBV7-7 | CASSPGTVGTEAFF
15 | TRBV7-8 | CASSTRTEGNQPQHF
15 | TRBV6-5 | CASSWTGISTDTQYF
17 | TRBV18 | CASSPKTPGQANYGYTF
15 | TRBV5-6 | CASSFGLAGEETQYF
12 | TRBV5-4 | CASSWGPGELFF
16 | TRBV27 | CASSILAGGLADTQYF
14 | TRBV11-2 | CASSERVTYNEQFF
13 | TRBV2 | CASSESGFTLAFF
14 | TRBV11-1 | CASSWRYSNQPQHF
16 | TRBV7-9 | CASSSRTGKMWDEQFF
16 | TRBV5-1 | CASSLTRPTGAGELFF
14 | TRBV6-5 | CASTLGHASDEQFF
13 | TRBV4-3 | CASSLHRDQPQHF
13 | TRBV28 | CASSIQGSYEQYF
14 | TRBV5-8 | CASSPVGFKNIQYF
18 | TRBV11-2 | CASSLLGYGLAGGNEQFF
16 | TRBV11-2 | CASSHTAGQINSPLHF
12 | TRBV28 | CASSPFNEKLFF
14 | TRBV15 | CATSDRDNFYGYTF
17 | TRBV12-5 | CASGLVSTSGAFGELFF